The 20 T cell receptor beta chains below come from one sample, sequenced in a study of radiotherapy plus CTLA-4 blockade in lung cancer. The data were produced by immunoSEQ multiplex PCR, yet TCRdb's version contains in-frame clones alone and is incomplete. Of 78,000 or so clones listed, 70% to 90% are singletons. Here the sequenced sample was peripheral blood, taken from a patient treated with radiotherapy plus ipilimumab. The receptor set was obtained from a human donor with non-small cell lung cancer who had stable disease on radiotherapy plus ipilimumab.

The chain is built from TRBV6-6 and TRBJ2-7; D not resolved. The germline CDR1 and CDR2 sequences are MNHNY and SVGAGI (reference sequence). Deletions cut 0 bases from V and 0 bases from J, with 9 bases between. The CDR3 runs to 15 residues. CDR3 coding DNA: TGTGCCAGCAGTTACTCGGAGACCAGCTCCTACGAGCAGTACTTC. Translating it yields CASSYSETSSYEQYF.

V usage is TRBV29-1 and J usage is TRBJ2-5, with 9 bases matching TRBD1. The CDR3 is made up of 13 amino acids. The J segment lost 4 bases and the V segment lost 6 bases, leaving 6 bases of the junction unmatched. The germline gives CDR1 SQVTM, CDR2 ANQGSEA. DNA for the CDR3: TGCAGCGTGAGACAGGGGGTCGGAGAGACCCAGTACTTC. Protein: CSVRQGVGETQYF.

The chain is built from TRBV14 and TRBJ2-2, with D unresolved. The V end was cut by 3 bases, the J end by 5 bases, with 10 bases between. The CDR3 runs to 14 residues. Germline-derived CDR1 and CDR2 are SGHDN and FVKESK. This CDR3 is CASSHLRGTGELFF. The DNA for the CDR3 is TGTGCCAGCAGCCACCTGAGAGGTACCGGGGAGCTGTTTTTT.

The chain has TRBV28 and TRBJ1-2, with no clear D. Germline-derived CDR1 and CDR2 are MDHEN and SYDVKM. The CDR3 spans 13 residues. Trimming removed 2 bases at V and 5 bases at J, with 9 bases between. CDR3 amino acids: CASSLGEWYGYTF. CDR3 DNA sequence: TGTGCCAGCAGTTTAGGGGAATGGTATGGCTACACCTTC.

This clone was detected once. The V gene is TRBV6-1, the J gene TRBJ1-2; 7 bases are a match to TRBD1. V was clipped by 6 bases and J by 7 bases; unmatched bases: 8. The V gene's germline CDR1 is MNHNS and CDR2 SASEGT. The CDR3 loop spans 13 amino acids. The CDR3 DNA reads TGTGCCAGCAGGAGAGGGACAGAAAGTGGCTACACCTTC. Its protein product is CASRRGTESGYTF.

This clone was found a few times. J is TRBJ2-1 and V is TRBV6-4, with a possible D match to TRBD2 (6 bases). V gave up 3 bases and J gave up 1 base, with 16 bases separating them. This CDR3 region has 17 residues. The V gene's germline CDR1 is MRHNA and CDR2 SNTAGT. As DNA, the CDR3 is TGTGCCAGCAGTGAGAAATCGGGGGTTGGATCCTACAATGAGCAGTTCTTC. Translated: CASSEKSGVGSYNEQFF.

The J gene is TRBJ2-5, the V gene TRBV5-4, with TRBD2 matching over 9 bases. Germline V gene lookup returns CDR1 SGHNT and CDR2 YYREEE (reference sequence). The CDR3 is made up of 14 amino acids. The J segment lost 4 bases and the V segment lost 3 bases, leaving 4 bases of the junction unmatched. In DNA, the CDR3 is TGTGCCAGCAGCTCCGGGACTAGCAGAGAGACCCAGTACTTC. Its protein product is CASSSGTSRETQYF. Together with reference TRBV5-4 and TRBJ2-5, the CDR3 gives the full variable domain: ETGVTQSPTHLIKTRGQQVTLRCSSQSGHNTVSWYQQALGQGPQFIFQYYREEENGRGNFPPRFSGLQFPNYSSELNVNALELDDSALYLCASSSGTSRETQYFGPGTRLLVL.

This rearrangement joins TRBV7-8 to TRBJ2-3; perhaps TRBD1 as D (6 bases). Germline-derived CDR1 and CDR2 are SGHVS and FQNEAQ. V shed 5 bases and J shed 3 bases, with 9 bases lying between them. This CDR3 comprises 13 residues. The CDR3 DNA is TGTGCCAGCAGCCAAGACAGGACAGATACGCAGTATTTT. This gives the protein CASSQDRTDTQYF.

This clone occurred once. The chain recombines TRBV30 with TRBJ2-7; D not resolved. Trimming shortened V by 2 bases and J by 6 bases, and 17 bases separated the two germline ends. CDR3 length: 14 residues. Germline loops: CDR1 GTSNPN, CDR2 SVGIG (reference sequence). The CDR3 sequence: CAWSLIVGGGEQYF. CDR3 DNA: TGTGCCTGGAGTCTTATTGTCGGCGGTGGCGAGCAGTACTTC. Full variable domain (rest looked up from reference TRBV30 and TRBJ2-7): SQTIHQWPATLVQPVGSPLSLECTVEGTSNPNLYWYRQAAGRGLQLLFYSVGIGQISSEVPQNLSASRPQDRQFILSSKKLLLSDSGFYLCAWSLIVGGGEQYFGPGTRLTVT.

The rearrangement uses TRBV6-4 and TRBJ1-1; 8 bases agree with TRBD1. The CDR3 contains 15 residues. Unmatched junction bases numbered 9, after V lost 7 bases and J lost 2 bases. The germline CDR1 and CDR2 sequences are MRHNA and SNTAGT. CDR3: CASTQDRGGNTEAFF. CDR3 sequence (DNA): TGTGCCAGCACCCAAGACAGGGGAGGAAACACTGAAGCTTTCTTT.

The CDR3 DNA follows: TGTGCCTGGAGTGTTGCAGGGGCGGACACAGATACGCAGTATTTT. It translates to CAWSVAGADTDTQYF. V and J are TRBV30 and TRBJ2-3; possible D gene TRBD1, 6 bases. Germline V gene data show CDR1 as GTSNPN and CDR2 as SVGIG (reference sequence). Trimming cost V 0 bases and J 2 bases, with 12 bases left between them. This CDR3 has 15 residues. Looking up the rest from reference TRBV30 and TRBJ2-3 gives the full variable domain: SQTIHQWPATLVQPVGSPLSLECTVEGTSNPNLYWYRQAAGRGLQLLFYSVGIGQISSEVPQNLSASRPQDRQFILSSKKLLLSDSGFYLCAWSVAGADTDTQYFGPGTRLTVL.

This chain connects TRBV19 to TRBJ1-1; the match to TRBD1 covers 8 bases. The CDR3 sequence is 14 residues long. Germline-derived CDR1 and CDR2 are LNHDA and SQIVND (reference sequence). Trimming removed 4 bases from V and 1 base from J; junction bases left unmatched: 2. The CDR3, as DNA: TGTGCCAGTAGTACCACAGGGGGGAACACTGAAGCTTTCTTT. It codes for CASSTTGGNTEAFF.

The V gene is TRBV6-4, the J gene TRBJ1-1; D is unclear. Germline V gene data show CDR1 as MRHNA and CDR2 as SNTAGT. Trimming removed 6 bases from V and 5 bases from J, with 13 bases in between. The CDR3 length is 13 residues. CDR3: CASRNAGGTEAFF. CDR3 nucleotides: TGTGCCAGCAGAAACGCGGGTGGAACTGAAGCTTTCTTT.

The chain joins TRBV4-1 to TRBJ2-2; D might be TRBD1 (6 bases). The CDR3 is 17 amino acids. The ends were cut back, 0 bases at V and 0 bases at J, with 11 bases in the middle. Germline values: CDR1 MGHRA, CDR2 YSYEKL. The CDR3 here is CASSQERDTANTGELFF. The CDR3 region has the DNA TGCGCCAGCAGCCAAGAGAGGGACACCGCGAACACCGGGGAGCTGTTTTTT.

CDR3: CASSLDSGANVLTF. The CDR3 DNA reads as TGTGCCAGCAGCTTAGACTCTGGGGCCAACGTCCTGACTTTC. The chain has TRBV5-4 and TRBJ2-6; D gene ambiguous. The V and J ends lost 2 bases and 0 bases respectively, with 3 bases between them. CDR3 length equals 14 residues. Germline CDR1 is SGHNT and CDR2 is YYREEE (reference sequence).

This clone was recorded only once. The chain links TRBV29-1 to TRBJ1-2; 8 bases match TRBD1. The CDR3 has 12 amino acids. Germline CDR1 SQVTM, CDR2 ANQGSEA. V lost 4 bases to trimming and J lost 8 bases; unmatched junction nucleotides: 6. CDR3 protein: CSVGGGTGGYTF. The CDR3 DNA follows: TGCAGCGTTGGTGGTGGGACAGGCGGCTACACCTTC.

The V and J genes are TRBV29-1 and TRBJ1-2, with a weak D call TRBD1 (5 bases). The CDR3 length is 15 residues. V lost 3 bases and J 5 bases, leaving 19 bases between the germline ends. Germline V gene lookup returns CDR1 SQVTM and CDR2 ANQGSEA. CDR3 protein: CSVDGGAGEGYGYTF. The CDR3 DNA sequence: TGCAGCGTTGACGGCGGCGCGGGGGAAGGGTATGGCTACACCTTC.

The chain has TRBV6-5 and TRBJ1-2; TRBD1 matches at 9 bases. The germline V gene encodes CDR1 MNHEY and CDR2 SVGAGI. After removal of 4 bases from V and 4 bases from J, the junction contained 1 base not matched to a gene. The CDR3 sequence is 13 residues long. The CDR3, as DNA: TGTGCCAGCAGTTTACAGGGGGCCTATGGCTACACCTTC. Encoded protein: CASSLQGAYGYTF.

The chain employs TRBV6-6 and TRBJ1-5; unclear D gene. This CDR3 is 14 amino acids long. CDR1 is MNHNY, CDR2 SVGAGI, per germline (reference sequence). The CDR3 spells CAVASIGSNQPQHF. CDR3 nucleotide sequence: TGTGCGGTGGCCTCGATAGGTAGCAATCAGCCCCAGCATTTT.

V usage is TRBV11-2 and J usage is TRBJ2-2, with D perhaps TRBD1 (5 bases). The CDR3 length is 13 residues. Trimming removed 4 bases from V and 8 bases from J, with 11 bases in between. CDR1 is SGHAT, CDR2 FQNNGV, per germline. CDR3 in amino acids: CASSSGYRGELFF. The CDR3 DNA sequence: TGTGCCAGCAGCTCAGGGTACCGGGGGGAGCTGTTTTTT. Full variable domain (outside the CDR3, taken from reference TRBV11-2 and TRBJ2-2): EAGVAQSPRYKIIEKRQSVAFWCNPISGHATLYWYQQILGQGPKLLIQFQNNGVVDDSQLPKDRFSAERLKGVDSTLKIQPAKLEDSAVYLCASSSGYRGELFFGEGSRLTVL.